A single sample gave rise to the 31 T cell receptor beta chains below, sequenced in a study of PD-1 blockade in classical Hodgkin lymphoma. Data came from immunoSEQ multiplex PCR; TCRdb stores just in-frame clones and leaves some out. The sample includes 15,000 or so clones, about 90% of them seen just once. As to time point: newly diagnosed, previously untreated cHL patient sample. Thawed PBMCs yielded CD4+ T cells through magnetic negative selection. What was sequenced was CD4+ T cells from blood. Receptors originate from a human donor with classical Hodgkin lymphoma.

The chain has TRBV9 and TRBJ1-2; perhaps TRBD1 as D (5 bases). Germline CDR1 is SGDLS and CDR2 is YYNGEE. V shed 3 bases and J shed 4 bases, with 13 bases lying between them. This CDR3 comprises 14 residues. CDR3 sequence reads: CASSEWGRFYGYTF. In nucleotides, the CDR3 is TGTGCCAGCAGCGAGTGGGGACGGTTCTATGGCTACACCTTC.

This clone was picked up a small number of times. V is TRBV2 and J is TRBJ2-3; 9 bases align to TRBD1. After removal of 6 bases from V and 4 bases from J, the junction contained 17 bases not matched to a gene. This CDR3 has 18 amino acids. Germline V gene sequence: CDR1 SNHLY, CDR2 FYNNEI. CDR3 nucleotides: TGTGCCAGCAGACAAAGGGGACCCGGGACAGGGATCCCAGATACGCAGTATTTT. Its protein is CASRQRGPGTGIPDTQYF.

The sample holds one count of this clone. This sequence joins TRBV5-1 and TRBJ1-4; possible D gene TRBD1, 6 bases. Germline lookup yields CDR1 SGHRS and CDR2 YFSETQ. With 0 bases removed from V and 5 bases from J, the gap between germline ends came to 14 bases. The CDR3 runs 16 residues. The CDR3 DNA sequence: TGCGCCAGCAGCTTGGTTCGTGGACAGCCAAATGAAAAACTGTTTTTT. Protein product: CASSLVRGQPNEKLFF.

V usage is TRBV7-7 and J usage is TRBJ2-3; 7 bases are a match to TRBD2. Trimming removed 1 base from V and 2 bases from J; junction bases left unmatched: 3. CDR1 is SSHAT, CDR2 FNYEAQ, per germline (reference sequence). This CDR3 region has 15 residues. This CDR3 is CASSLGDYTTDTQYF. The CDR3 bases are TGTGCCAGCAGCTTAGGGGACTATACCACAGATACGCAGTATTTT.

This chain joins TRBV5-1 and TRBJ2-2, with 12 bases lining up with TRBD2. Per the germline V gene, CDR1 is SGHRS and CDR2 is YFSETQ. V lost 4 bases, J lost 4 bases, and 5 bases stayed unmatched. CDR3 size: 16 residues. CDR3 region: CASSVTSGSLTGELFF. CDR3 in DNA: TGCGCCAGCAGCGTGACTAGCGGGAGTCTCACCGGGGAGCTGTTTTTT.

The J gene is TRBJ1-2, the V gene TRBV15, with 7 bases aligning to TRBD1. With 1 base clipped from V and 2 bases from J, the junction kept 7 bases outside the gene matches. From germline, CDR1 is LNHNV and CDR2 YYDKDF (reference sequence). The CDR3 contains 16 residues. The CDR3 loop reads CATSRGGTARNYGYTF. In DNA form, the CDR3 reads TGTGCCACCAGCAGAGGAGGGACAGCCCGGAACTATGGCTACACCTTC. Full variable domain (remainder filled in from reference TRBV15 and TRBJ1-2): DAMVIQNPRYQVTQFGKPVTLSCSQTLNHNVMYWYQQKSSQAPKLLFHYYDKDFNNEADTPDNFQSRRPNTSFCFLDIRSPGLGDTAMYLCATSRGGTARNYGYTFGSGTRLTVV.

The rearrangement joins TRBV11-2 to TRBJ2-1, with 9 bases lining up with TRBD2. Germline loops: CDR1 SGHAT, CDR2 FQNNGV. CDR3 length: 15 amino acids. V trimming: 0 bases; J trimming: 7 bases; junction bases outside the gene matches: 4. CDR3 sequence (DNA): TGTGCCAGCAGCTTAGAGGCGGGAGGGCGGAATGAGCAGTTCTTC. It encodes CASSLEAGGRNEQFF.

V is TRBV5-1 and J is TRBJ1-1; D gene uncertain. The germline gives CDR1 SGHRS, CDR2 YFSETQ. The CDR3 is 14 residues long. Between the trimmed V and J ends, which lost 4 bases and 4 bases, there was a span of 14 bases. DNA for the CDR3: TGCGCCAGCAGCCTACTTGCCTTTGGCACTGAAGCTTTCTTT. As protein: CASSLLAFGTEAFF.

The rearrangement uses TRBV6-5 and TRBJ2-7; D not certain. The CDR3 covers 13 residues. V was cut by 8 bases and J by 1 base, with 12 bases left in between. Germline V lookup: CDR1 MNHEY, CDR2 SVGAGI. The CDR3 coding sequence is TGTGCCAGCTCCCGGACGGGTTCCTACGAGCAGTACTTC. This encodes CASSRTGSYEQYF.

The chain joins TRBV9 to TRBJ1-4; a weak D match, TRBD1 (6 bases). The CDR3 totals 14 residues. CDR1 and CDR2 from the germline V gene are SGDLS and YYNGEE. Deletions cut 3 bases from V and 5 bases from J, with 11 bases between. The CDR3 sequence: CASSEGDLNEKLFF. The CDR3 coding sequence is TGTGCCAGCAGCGAGGGGGACCTAAATGAAAAACTGTTTTTT.

The rearrangement uses TRBV7-6 and TRBJ1-3, with 9 bases aligning to TRBD1. Germline V lookup: CDR1 SGHVS, CDR2 FNYEAQ. CDR3 size: 17 residues. J lost 3 bases, V lost 5 bases, and 11 bases had no gene match. The CDR3 reads CASSARQGVMGGNTIYF. In DNA form, the CDR3 reads TGTGCCAGCAGCGCCAGACAGGGGGTGATGGGTGGAAACACCATATATTTT. Filled out from reference TRBV7-6 and TRBJ1-3, the complete variable domain reads GAGVSQSPRYKVTKRGQDVALRCDPISGHVSLYWYRQALGQGPEFLTYFNYEAQQDKSGLPNDRFSAERPEGSISTLTIQRTEQRDSAMYRCASSARQGVMGGNTIYFGEGSWLTVV.

This clone has only a few counts. The chain joins TRBV29-1 to TRBJ1-1; unclear D gene. Germline CDR1 SQVTM, CDR2 ANQGSEA. CDR3 length: 10 residues. The CDR3: CVVATTEAFF. CDR3 DNA sequence: TGCGTCGTAGCTACCACTGAAGCTTTCTTT.

The CDR3 coding sequence is TGCGCCAGCAGCCTTCCTCGGGCAGGGGGACCCCGCGGGGAGCTGTTTTTT. It yields the protein CASSLPRAGGPRGELFF. The chain joins TRBV4-1 to TRBJ2-2; 7 positions agree with TRBD1. The trim removed 4 bases at V and 7 bases at J, leaving 15 bases unmatched. The germline V gene encodes CDR1 MGHRA and CDR2 YSYEKL. This CDR3 has 17 amino acids.

This sequence joins TRBV7-9 and TRBJ2-7; 12 bases align to TRBD1. This CDR3 is 16 amino acids long. CDR1 and CDR2 from the germline V gene are SEHNR and FQNEAQ (reference sequence). With 6 bases clipped from V and 1 base from J, the junction kept 7 bases outside the gene matches. CDR3 nucleotides: TGTGCCAGCAGTTCTAGGGGACAGGGGGCTTCCTACGAGCAGTACTTC. It codes for CASSSRGQGASYEQYF.

This chain connects TRBV5-1 to TRBJ2-5; the match to TRBD2 covers 14 bases. V was clipped by 4 bases and J by 5 bases; unmatched bases: 7. The CDR3 spans 16 residues. Per germline, CDR1 SGHRS and CDR2 YFSETQ. The CDR3 DNA reads TGCGCCAGCAGCACAGGACTAGCGGGAGGTGGGGAGACCCAGTACTTC. Residues: CASSTGLAGGGETQYF.

The CDR3 here is CASSVSGRSGTDTQYF. In nucleotides, the CDR3 is TGTGCCAGCAGTGTCAGCGGGAGGTCGGGCACAGATACGCAGTATTTT. This rearrangement joins TRBV2 to TRBJ2-3, with 9 bases matching TRBD2. The germline V gene has CDR1 SNHLY and CDR2 FYNNEI. The CDR3 runs to 16 residues. With 4 bases clipped from V and 1 base from J, the junction kept 6 bases outside the gene matches.

This chain uses TRBV10-1 with TRBJ1-1, with D perhaps TRBD1 (6 bases). This CDR3 region has 13 residues. Deletions cut 7 bases from V and 0 bases from J, with 9 bases between. Germline CDR1 WNHNN, CDR2 SYGVQD (reference sequence). The CDR3 is CASKGHMNTEAFF. The CDR3 nucleotides read TGCGCCAGCAAGGGACACATGAACACTGAAGCTTTCTTT.

This rearrangement joins TRBV28 to TRBJ1-2, with D tentatively TRBD1 (5 bases). V lost 4 bases and J 8 bases, leaving 14 bases between the germline ends. Germline CDR1 and CDR2: MDHEN and SYDVKM. The CDR3 runs 13 residues. The DNA for the CDR3 is TGTGCCAGCAGTTCTAATCAGGGCGGCGGCTACACCTTC. Amino acids: CASSSNQGGGYTF.

V is TRBV9 and J is TRBJ2-7, with D maybe TRBD2 (5 bases). Germline CDR1 SGDLS, CDR2 YYNGEE. The CDR3 runs to 14 residues. V shed 2 bases and J shed 3 bases, with 12 bases lying between them. The CDR3 sequence: CASSVGLRGYEQYF. The CDR3 bases are TGTGCCAGCAGCGTCGGACTCCGTGGCTACGAGCAGTACTTC.

This clone was seen more than once but under ten times. The chain couples TRBV5-1 to TRBJ1-5, with 7 nucleotides matching TRBD1. The CDR3 contains 15 residues. Germline assignment: CDR1 SGHRS and CDR2 YFSETQ. The V gene end was trimmed by 4 bases and the J gene end by 2 bases; junction bases not matched to a gene: 6. The CDR3 loop reads CASSKTGKGNQPQHF. The DNA of the CDR3 is TGCGCCAGCAGCAAGACAGGGAAAGGCAATCAGCCCCAGCATTTT.

The chain couples TRBV25-1 to TRBJ2-7; perhaps TRBD2 as D (5 bases). CDR3 length: 13 residues. V shed 5 bases and J shed 4 bases, with 12 bases lying between them. CDR1 and CDR2 from the germline V gene are MGHDK and SYGVNS. This chain's CDR3 is CASSPAETYEQYF. Written as DNA, the CDR3 is TGTGCCAGCAGTCCAGCGGAGACTTACGAGCAGTACTTC.

The rearrangement links TRBV15 to TRBJ1-6; TRBD1 is a possible D gene (5 bases). The CDR3 has 13 amino acids. V was shortened by 2 bases and J by 9 bases, with 8 bases between the two germline ends. Germline values: CDR1 LNHNV, CDR2 YYDKDF (reference sequence). The CDR3 bases are TGTGCCACCAGCAGACAGGGTAGTTCACCCCTCCACTTT. Translation: CATSRQGSSPLHF.

CDR3 coding DNA: TGCGCCAGCAGCCAAGTCGGGGGCAATGAGCAGTTCTTC. This translates into CASSQVGGNEQFF. V usage is TRBV4-1 and J usage is TRBJ2-1, with TRBD2 as a possible D gene (6 bases). The CDR3 totals 13 residues. V was pared by 1 base and J by 6 bases, with 7 bases between. Germline V gene data show CDR1 as MGHRA and CDR2 as YSYEKL.

The chain uses TRBV28 and TRBJ2-7; 7 bases agree with TRBD2. This CDR3 comprises 13 residues. Germline CDR1 reads MDHEN; CDR2 reads SYDVKM. Trimming at V came to 7 bases and at J to 8 bases, leaving 11 bases not matched to a gene. CDR3 amino acids: CASIAERAGKQYF. The CDR3 DNA is TGTGCCAGCATCGCAGAGCGAGCGGGAAAGCAGTACTTC.

The chain has TRBV19 and TRBJ2-6; no reliable D call. In germline, CDR1 is LNHDA, CDR2 SQIVND (reference sequence). The ends were cut back, 7 bases at V and 3 bases at J, with 19 bases in the middle. The CDR3 spans 17 residues. CDR3 sequence: CASIPGGIWFGANVLTF. The CDR3 DNA sequence: TGTGCCAGTATCCCCGGTGGCATCTGGTTTGGGGCCAACGTCCTGACTTTC.

The chain links TRBV5-5 to TRBJ2-1; D ambiguous. The CDR3 extends over 13 amino acids. Trimming left V 4 bases short and J 8 bases short, with 13 bases between. Per germline, CDR1 SGHKS and CDR2 YYEKEE (reference sequence). In DNA, the CDR3 is TGTGCCAGCAGCCCGAGCTTATTTGATGAGCAGTTCTTC. Its protein product is CASSPSLFDEQFF.

The chain combines TRBV4-2 with TRBJ2-1, with D possibly matching TRBD2 (6 bases). This CDR3 region has 14 residues. The V and J ends lost 5 bases and 4 bases respectively, with 12 bases between them. Germline V lookup: CDR1 LGHNA, CDR2 YNFKEQ. The CDR3 is CASSSGENYNEQFF. In DNA form, the CDR3 reads TGTGCCAGCAGCTCGGGGGAAAATTACAATGAGCAGTTCTTC.

The J gene is TRBJ2-3, the V gene TRBV30, with TRBD2 identical over 8 bases. The CDR3 loop spans 14 amino acids. Losses at the gene ends were 3 bases for V and 5 bases for J; bases not matched to a gene: 7. The V gene's germline CDR1 is GTSNPN and CDR2 SVGIG (reference sequence). CDR3 bases: TGTGCCTGGAGCCGGGGGGGGAAGGGAGATACGCAGTATTTT. It is translated as CAWSRGGKGDTQYF.

V gene TRBV7-8 combines with J gene TRBJ1-2; unclear D gene. Trimming removed 1 base from V and 2 bases from J, with 14 bases in between. From germline, CDR1 is SGHVS and CDR2 FQNEAQ. This CDR3 is built from 16 residues. CDR3 region: CASSLVVTGSNYGYTF. The DNA for the CDR3 is TGTGCCAGCAGCTTAGTCGTGACGGGAAGCAACTATGGCTACACCTTC.

This rearrangement joins TRBV25-1 to TRBJ2-1; 9 bases match TRBD2. After removal of 1 base from V and 8 bases from J, the junction contained 15 bases not matched to a gene. The CDR3 consists of 18 residues. Germline loops: CDR1 MGHDK, CDR2 SYGVNS. The CDR3 DNA sequence: TGTGCCAGCAGTGAATCCCCTGTCGCGCGGGAGGGCCTCGATGAGCAGTTCTTC. The encoded protein is CASSESPVAREGLDEQFF.

V gene TRBV9 combines with J gene TRBJ1-2; tentative D call: TRBD1 (5 bases). The V end was cut by 0 bases, the J end by 4 bases, with 13 bases between. Germline V gives CDR1 SGDLS, CDR2 YYNGEE. This CDR3 is built from 15 residues. In DNA, the CDR3 is TGTGCCAGCAGCGTAGGGCCAGGGTCAAGCTATGGCTACACCTTC. It specifies CASSVGPGSSYGYTF.